These 11 T cell receptor beta chains share one sample of origin, sequenced in a study of OX40 agonist ivuxolimab in advanced cancers. The protocol was immunoSEQ multiplex PCR, while the TCRdb copy is restricted to in-frame clones and leaves out a portion. The table shows about 50,000 clones, with 84% occurring only once. This specimen was CD4+ or CD8+ T cells sorted from blood, taken in a trial of the OX40 agonist ivuxolimab. These receptors all come from an adult with an advanced solid tumor such as melanoma, head and neck, liver or kidney cancer.

V and J are TRBV19 and TRBJ2-7; D is perhaps TRBD2 (7 bases). Trimming removed 6 bases at V and 0 bases at J, with 18 bases between. CDR3 size: 16 residues. The germline V gene has CDR1 LNHDA and CDR2 SQIVND (reference sequence). Here the CDR3 DNA reads TGTGCCAGTAGCCCAATGGGGGGGGCACTCTCCTACGAGCAGTACTTC. It translates to CASSPMGGALSYEQYF.

This rearrangement joins TRBV11-2 to TRBJ2-1; 7 bases agree with TRBD1. Germline assignment: CDR1 SGHAT and CDR2 FQNNGV. Trimming took 5 bases from V and 5 from J; bases not matched to a gene: 6. This CDR3 has 14 amino acids. Here the CDR3 reads CASSNRGEDNEQFF. The DNA for the CDR3 is TGTGCCAGCAGCAACAGGGGAGAAGACAATGAGCAGTTCTTC. The whole variable domain, filled in from reference TRBV11-2 and TRBJ2-1, reads EAGVAQSPRYKIIEKRQSVAFWCNPISGHATLYWYQQILGQGPKLLIQFQNNGVVDDSQLPKDRFSAERLKGVDSTLKIQPAKLEDSAVYLCASSNRGEDNEQFFGPGTRLTVL.

V is TRBV4-1 and J is TRBJ2-5; weak D call: TRBD2 (6 bases). Germline V CDR1 and CDR2: MGHRA, YSYEKL. The CDR3 covers 14 residues. Trimming left V 6 bases short and J 7 bases short, with 18 bases between. This chain's CDR3 is CASSRDGGVATQYF. For the CDR3, the DNA is TGCGCCAGCAGTCGTGACGGGGGTGTGGCGACCCAGTACTTC.

The rearrangement joins TRBV2 to TRBJ2-3; D call uncertain. This CDR3 is built from 13 residues. The V gene lost 4 bases and the J gene lost 4 bases, with 9 bases spanning the gap. Germline V lookup: CDR1 SNHLY, CDR2 FYNNEI. This CDR3 is CASSVRFSDTQYF. The CDR3 DNA follows: TGTGCCAGCAGTGTCAGGTTTTCAGATACGCAGTATTTT.

This rearrangement joins TRBV5-1 to TRBJ2-5, with TRBD1 as a possible D gene (5 bases). This CDR3 region has 15 residues. The V gene lost 2 bases and the J gene lost 3 bases, with 14 bases spanning the gap. The germline V gene encodes CDR1 SGHRS and CDR2 YFSETQ. The CDR3 DNA is TGCGCCAGCAGCTTTATACAGGACCGGGAAGAGACCCAGTACTTC. Its protein product is CASSFIQDREETQYF.

The gene calls are TRBV30 and TRBJ1-1, with D possibly matching TRBD1 (5 bases). This CDR3 has 12 amino acids. The ends were cut back, 7 bases at V and 4 bases at J, with 13 bases in the middle. Germline CDR1 GTSNPN, CDR2 SVGIG (reference sequence). CDR3 sequence (DNA): TGTGCCTATCTTGGACATACCACTGAAGCTTTCTTT. Its protein product is CAYLGHTTEAFF.

The sample holds one count of this clone. The rearrangement links TRBV5-1 to TRBJ2-5, with D perhaps assigned TRBD1 or TRBD2 (6 bases each). V was cut by 5 bases and J by 1 base, with 15 bases left in between. CDR3 length: 15 residues. Germline V gives CDR1 SGHRS, CDR2 YFSETQ. In nucleotides, the CDR3 is TGCGCCAGCAGGGGGATCGGGGGCCCCCAAGAGACCCAGTACTTC. This translates into CASRGIGGPQETQYF.

The rearrangement links TRBV4-1 to TRBJ1-4, with TRBD1 matching 8 bases. V dropped 0 bases and J dropped 6; count of bases not matched to a gene: 9. Germline CDR1 is MGHRA and CDR2 is YSYEKL. This CDR3 has 17 residues. CDR3: CASSQEEGPGGYEKLFF. CDR3 DNA: TGCGCCAGCAGCCAAGAAGAGGGCCCAGGGGGCTATGAAAAACTGTTTTTT.

Notes on this clone: Sequence at one end of the junction differs from germline and may be a read error. This chain connects TRBV6-6 to TRBJ1-2; D uncertain. Germline CDR1 is MNHNY and CDR2 is SVGAGI (reference sequence). CDR3 length: 15 amino acids. This CDR3 reads CASSSMIGGRKTYGF. CDR3 nucleotide sequence: TGTGCCAGCAGTTCAATGATAGGTGGGAGAAAGACCTATGGCTTC.

The CDR3 region has the DNA TGTGCCAGCAGTTACTCGAGCTCTGGAAACACCATATATTTT. It codes for CASSYSSSGNTIYF. This chain joins TRBV6-5 and TRBJ1-3; no firm D call. CDR1 is MNHEY and CDR2 is SVGAGI in the germline V gene. V lost 0 bases and J lost 0, with 3 bases in between. The CDR3 is 14 amino acids.

This rearrangement joins TRBV7-2 to TRBJ2-5, with 11 bases identical to TRBD2. The CDR3 totals 15 residues. V shed 3 bases, J shed 4 bases, and the junction held 4 bases outside the gene matches. The germline V gene encodes CDR1 SGHTA and CDR2 FQGNSA. For the CDR3, the DNA is TGTGCCAGCAGCTTTGGTAGCGGGAGGGGAGAGACCCAGTACTTC. Protein sequence: CASSFGSGRGETQYF.